This T cell receptor beta chain was found in a study of blood T cell repertoires in COVID-19. Study overall: Samples came from the United States, Italy and Spain, spanning acute and convalescent COVID-19. PBMCs, B-cell-depleted T cells, or T cells provided the cDNA or gDNA that made up the material.

Patients from Seattle were sampled longitudinally, starting during active infection. Authors' analysis steps: Quantification of nucleated cells was approximated via reference gene primer amplification. Using immunoSEQ multiplex PCR, the repertoire was profiled, and TCRdb retains in-frame clones only, with some absent. The V and J calls and the clone size are those of that table, but D and trimming were determined from the DNA. Of about 29,000 clones in the sample, 70% to 90% were seen once. This receptor was identified in a woman older than 75 with COVID-19, enrolled during active disease. Source material: peripheral blood.

The CDR3 here is CATSRGTGDTEAFF. The DNA for the CDR3 is TGTGCCACCAGCAGGGGGACAGGGGACACTGAAGCTTTCTTT. J is TRBJ1-1 and V is TRBV15; 10 bases agree with TRBD1. The CDR3 is 14 residues long. Losses at the gene ends were 3 bases for V and 3 bases for J; bases not matched to a gene: 1. The germline CDR1 and CDR2 sequences are LNHNV and YYDKDF (reference sequence).